This T cell receptor (beta chain) was observed in a study of blood T cell repertoires in acute mononucleosis (dated by TCRdb to between 2020 and 2021). Describing the broader study: Acute-phase samples, which represented the primary response, were collected within 2 weeks of symptom onset. In acute infection, YVL-BR-specific cells made up a mean of about 2.1% of blood CD8 T cells and GLC-BM-specific cells made up a mean of roughly 1.1%. The mean EBV load in blood was approximately 4 log10 genome copies per million B cells during acute infection, compared with 2.5 to 3 at convalescence. Overall study outcomes, separate from this receptor: The low acute-to-convalescent clonotype overlap might be partly explained by sampling error, because only a fraction of each donor's blood was analyzed. With just a few donors in the cohort, the group averages were based on very few individuals. Persistence into convalescence was observed for only roughly 9.2% of unique acute clonotypes, yet most of the response was made up by these persisting clonotypes, and the remaining acute clonotypes were seemingly replaced by new diverse de novo clonotypes.

The time point label here, explained by the study, means: acute infectious mononucleosis, at clinical presentation within 2 weeks of symptom onset (visit 1). The study tracked CD8 T cell responses to two immunodominant EBV epitopes, BRLF1 109 (YVL-BR) and BMLF1 280 (GLC-BM), over primary infection. Primary EBV infection was indicated by a positive serum heterophile antibody test and EBV viral capsid antigen-specific IgM. Total CD8 T cells were first enriched from PBMCs by magnetic positive selection (MACS). A FACSAria III was used to sort live CD3+ CD8+ tetramer+ cells to over 90% purity. Cell sorting used a PE-conjugated tetramer carrying the BMLF1 280-288 peptide. At both acute infection and convalescence, EBV epitope-specific CD8 T cells were tetramer-sorted, and the TCR repertoires of those cells were deep-sequenced directly ex vivo. Three people aged roughly 18 to 29 with clinical acute infectious mononucleosis and laboratory evidence of primary EBV infection were used as donors. Heparinized peripheral blood was drawn at clinical presentation with mononucleosis symptoms and was drawn again about 6 months later. Ficoll-Paque density gradient centrifugation was used to isolate PBMCs.

For TCR profiling, total RNA from no fewer than 8,500 sorted tetramer+ CD8 T cells was reverse transcribed into cDNA. CDR3 regions were amplified by PCR with primers annealing to V and J regions, adding unique molecular identifiers to track templates. The immunoSEQ platform, including its sequencing and error-correction standards, was used to profile TCRalpha and TCRbeta chains. The study's own analysis went as follows. Clonal copy numbers were corrected for sequencing and PCR errors, and IMGT conventions were followed to define CDR3s. Only productive rearrangements were analyzed, using immunoSEQ Analyzer versions 2.0 and 3.0, with gene-pairing frequencies processed further in Microsoft Excel. Circos plots were used to visualize V-J pairings, and MEME together with a custom motifSearch program was used to find CDR3 motifs. The OLGA algorithm was used to calculate the probability of generation of TCR sequences. Clonotypes found at both visits were termed persistent, clonotypes found only in the acute phase were termed nonpersistent, and clonotypes found only at convalescence were termed de novo. An amino acid clonotype used by more than one donor was defined as a public TCR. Sourced from immuneACCESS, this table was stored by TCRdb with only in-frame sequences that have V and J called. A share of the clones is absent; for the studies checked, an unresolved V gene accounts for under half, and the remainder has no known explanation. V and J calls and clone size are copied from that table; D and trimming were computed from the DNA. This sample comprises under 750 clones, approximately 35% of them detected only once. The ten largest clonotypes hold 45% to 50% of the sample.

With regard to this clone: Base qualities were left out, and no much larger clone turns up one base away.

The sequence derives from a man younger than 35 with infectious mononucleosis caused by EBV. Sample: EBV GLC epitope tetramer+ CD8+ T cells sorted from PBMCs, taken during acute infectious mononucleosis. The sample's cell subset or site label, decoded: CD8 T cells binding tetramer with EBV BMLF1 280-288 peptide (GLC-BM).

The CDR3 corresponds to CASSPAGSNEKLFF. The DNA sequence follows: TGTGCCAGCTCACCGGCCGGATCTAATGAAAAACTGTTTTTT. The V gene is TRBV18 and the J gene is TRBJ1-4; no D segment can be confidently identified. V and J lose 3 bases and 3 bases, and a span of 8 bases separates them. From cysteine to phenylalanine, the CDR3 is 14 amino acids long. Only the CDR3 portion is preserved as DNA: 42 bases, with reading frame beginning at the first base. Based on the germline V gene, the CDR1 and CDR2 sequences are KGHSH and LQKENI.